One sample yielded the 3 T cell receptor beta chains listed below, sequenced in a study of beta chain features in type 1 diabetes. All of the isolated RNA was reverse transcribed, so expressed TCRB transcripts were sequenced. TCRdb keeps only in-frame clones here, not all; method: immunoSEQ multiplex PCR. The data contain 400,000 or so clones, around a tenth of them singletons. These receptors are not linked to any known antigen. Regarding the study as a whole: Moderate yet significant TCRB CDR3 shortening was seen in Type 1 diabetes patients in all four CD4+ subsets.

The sample consisted of central memory CD4+ T cells from blood. The receptors originated from a man aged 30 to 39 with type 1 diabetes.

V gene TRBV6-5 combines with J gene TRBJ2-1; the match to TRBD2 covers 9 bases. V lost 2 bases and J lost 7; bases outside the gene matches: 6. Germline assignment: CDR1 MNHEY and CDR2 SVGAGI. There are 15 residues in the CDR3. This CDR3 reads CASSYRGTSRNEQFF. The CDR3 DNA follows: TGTGCCAGCAGTTACCGAGGGACTAGCCGGAATGAGCAGTTCTTC.

The chain uses TRBV4-1 and TRBJ1-5; no reliable D call. The CDR3 is 13 residues long. The V and J ends lost 0 bases and 2 bases respectively, with 2 bases between them. Germline V gene sequence: CDR1 MGHRA, CDR2 YSYEKL. DNA for the CDR3: TGCGCCAGCAGCCAAGAACGCAATCAGCCCCAGCATTTT. Protein: CASSQERNQPQHF.

This clone was observed a few times. J is TRBJ2-5 and V is TRBV9; 7 bases agree with TRBD1. The CDR3 extends over 14 amino acids. The junction had 5 bases not matched to a gene; V was cut back by 4 bases and J by 2 bases. Germline CDR1 is SGDLS and CDR2 is YYNGEE. The CDR3 DNA follows: TGTGCCAGCAGCTTACGACAGGGTCAAGAGACCCAGTACTTC. Translating it yields CASSLRQGQETQYF. The full variable domain, completed using reference TRBV9 and TRBJ2-5, is DSGVTQTPKHLITATGQRVTLRCSPRSGDLSVYWYQQSLDQGLQFLIQYYNGEERAKGNILERFSAQQFPDLHSELNLSSLELGDSALYFCASSLRQGQETQYFGPGTRLLVL.